This T cell receptor (beta chain) came from a study of CD8+ T cells in alopecia areata. Study at large: Severity in treated patients was scored by percentage of scalp area affected.

Once RNA had been extracted, it was reverse transcribed into cDNA to act as the sequencing template. The table came from immunoSEQ multiplex PCR; TCRdb's copy has only in-frame clones and leaves some out. This table holds around 86,000 clones, 70% to 85% found once. Treatment: oral pan-JAK inhibitor, 5-10 mg twice daily. Both CD4+ and CD8+ T cells were separated by sorting PBMCs. Of note for this clone: Its antigen is as yet unknown.

Study outcomes and limitations: Patients shared TCRs less clearly than mice did, possibly for HLA-related reasons. Scalp samples also contribute reads from the resident alphabeta T cells found in normal skin.

This specimen was CD8+ T cells sorted from blood, taken at roughly week 45, from a patient treated with tofacitinib. The TCR originated in a human donor with alopecia areata.

The CDR3 region is CSVWGGQGAAKNIQYF. The CDR3 DNA is TGCAGCGTGTGGGGGGGACAGGGCGCAGCCAAAAACATTCAGTACTTC. This rearrangement joins TRBV29-1 to TRBJ2-4; TRBD1 matches 9 bases. The CDR3 loop spans 16 amino acids. Trimming cost V 6 bases and J 0 bases; bases outside gene matches: 9. The germline gives CDR1 SQVTM, CDR2 ANQGSEA.